This T cell receptor beta chain was identified in a study of blood T cell repertoires in COVID-19. Study overall: Sources were T cells, B-cell-depleted T cells, or PBMCs; the material itself was cDNA or gDNA.

Clones were read by immunoSEQ multiplex PCR, and TCRdb kept only the in-frame ones, dropping some. The repertoire includes more than 200,000 clones, roughly 91% of them detected once, and under 5% sits in the top ten. Germline trimming cut 5 bases from V and 5 bases from J; bases unmatched to any gene: 8. This CDR3 is built from 15 residues. Germline assignment: CDR1 SGHRS and CDR2 YFSETQ. Sequences were obtained from PBMCs or T cells enriched from blood (not recorded which). The sequence came from a woman in her twenties or thirties who had recovered from COVID-19. This chain connects TRBV5-1 to TRBJ2-1, with TRBD2 identical over 9 bases. The CDR3 DNA follows: TGCGCCAGCAGGTCTGGGGGGACTAGCAACAATGAGCAGTTCTTC. It specifies CASRSGGTSNNEQFF.